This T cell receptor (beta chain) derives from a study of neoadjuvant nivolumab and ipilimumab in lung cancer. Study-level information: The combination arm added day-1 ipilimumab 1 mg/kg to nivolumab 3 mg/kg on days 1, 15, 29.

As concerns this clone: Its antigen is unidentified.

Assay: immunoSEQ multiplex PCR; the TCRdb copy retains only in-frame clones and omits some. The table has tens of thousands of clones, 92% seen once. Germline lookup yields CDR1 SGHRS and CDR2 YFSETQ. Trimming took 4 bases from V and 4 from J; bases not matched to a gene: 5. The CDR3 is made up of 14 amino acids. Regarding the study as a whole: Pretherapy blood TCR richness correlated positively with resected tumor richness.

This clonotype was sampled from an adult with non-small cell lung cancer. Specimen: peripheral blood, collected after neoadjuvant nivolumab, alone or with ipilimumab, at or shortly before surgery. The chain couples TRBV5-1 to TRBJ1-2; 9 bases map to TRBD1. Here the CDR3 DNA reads TGCGCCAGCAGCGCGGGACAGGGAGCCTATGGCTACACCTTC. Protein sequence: CASSAGQGAYGYTF.